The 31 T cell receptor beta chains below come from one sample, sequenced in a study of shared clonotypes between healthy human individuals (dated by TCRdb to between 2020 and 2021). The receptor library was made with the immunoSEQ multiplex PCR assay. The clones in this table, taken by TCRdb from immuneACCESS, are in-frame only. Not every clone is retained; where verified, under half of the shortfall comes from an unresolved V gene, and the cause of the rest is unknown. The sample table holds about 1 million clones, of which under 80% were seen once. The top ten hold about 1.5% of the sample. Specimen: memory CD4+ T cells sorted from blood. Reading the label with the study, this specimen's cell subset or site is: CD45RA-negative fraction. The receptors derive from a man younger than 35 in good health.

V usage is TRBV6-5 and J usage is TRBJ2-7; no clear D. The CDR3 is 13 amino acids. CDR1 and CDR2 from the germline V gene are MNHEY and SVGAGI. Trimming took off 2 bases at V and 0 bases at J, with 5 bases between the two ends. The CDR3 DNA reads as TGTGCCAGCAGTTACACCAACTCCTACGAGCAGTACTTC. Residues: CASSYTNSYEQYF.

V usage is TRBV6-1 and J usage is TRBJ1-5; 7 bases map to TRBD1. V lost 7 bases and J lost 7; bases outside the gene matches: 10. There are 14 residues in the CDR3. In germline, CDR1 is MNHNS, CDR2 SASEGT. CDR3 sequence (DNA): TGTGCCAGCATTTTCCGACAGGGTATACAGCCCCAGCATTTT. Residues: CASIFRQGIQPQHF.

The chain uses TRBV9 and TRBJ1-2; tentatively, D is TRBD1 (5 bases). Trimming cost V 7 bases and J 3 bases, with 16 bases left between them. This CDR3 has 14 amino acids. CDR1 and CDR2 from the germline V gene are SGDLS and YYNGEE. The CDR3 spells CASHPGTVDYGYTF. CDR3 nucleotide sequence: TGTGCCAGCCATCCCGGGACGGTGGACTATGGCTACACCTTC. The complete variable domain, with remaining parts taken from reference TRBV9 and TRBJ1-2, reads DSGVTQTPKHLITATGQRVTLRCSPRSGDLSVYWYQQSLDQGLQFLIQYYNGEERAKGNILERFSAQQFPDLHSELNLSSLELGDSALYFCASHPGTVDYGYTFGSGTRLTVV.

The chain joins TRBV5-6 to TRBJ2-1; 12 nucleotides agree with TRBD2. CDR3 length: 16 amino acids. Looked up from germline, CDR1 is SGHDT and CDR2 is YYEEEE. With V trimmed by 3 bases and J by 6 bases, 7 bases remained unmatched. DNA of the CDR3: TGTGCCAGCAGCTGGGATCCTAGCGGGAGGGCCAATGAGCAGTTCTTC. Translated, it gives CASSWDPSGRANEQFF.

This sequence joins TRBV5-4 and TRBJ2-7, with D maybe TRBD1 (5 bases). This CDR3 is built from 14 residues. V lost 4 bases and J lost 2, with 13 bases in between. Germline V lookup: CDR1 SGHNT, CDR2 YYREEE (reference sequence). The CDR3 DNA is TGTGCCAGCAGCCCGCAGGGTCCGCCCTACGAGCAGTACTTC. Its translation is CASSPQGPPYEQYF.

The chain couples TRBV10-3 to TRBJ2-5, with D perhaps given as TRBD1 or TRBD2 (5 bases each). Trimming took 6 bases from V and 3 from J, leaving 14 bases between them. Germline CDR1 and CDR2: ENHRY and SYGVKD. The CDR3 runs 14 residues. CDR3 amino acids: CAIRSELGEETQYF. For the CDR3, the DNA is TGTGCCATCAGGTCCGAACTAGGGGAAGAGACCCAGTACTTC.

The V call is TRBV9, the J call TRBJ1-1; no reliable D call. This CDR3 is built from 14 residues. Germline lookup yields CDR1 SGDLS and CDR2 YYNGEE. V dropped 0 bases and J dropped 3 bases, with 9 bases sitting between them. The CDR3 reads CASSVDPRDTEAFF. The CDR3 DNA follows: TGTGCCAGCAGCGTAGACCCTAGGGACACTGAAGCTTTCTTT. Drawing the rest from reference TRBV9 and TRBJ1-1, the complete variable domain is DSGVTQTPKHLITATGQRVTLRCSPRSGDLSVYWYQQSLDQGLQFLIQYYNGEERAKGNILERFSAQQFPDLHSELNLSSLELGDSALYFCASSVDPRDTEAFFGQGTRLTVV.

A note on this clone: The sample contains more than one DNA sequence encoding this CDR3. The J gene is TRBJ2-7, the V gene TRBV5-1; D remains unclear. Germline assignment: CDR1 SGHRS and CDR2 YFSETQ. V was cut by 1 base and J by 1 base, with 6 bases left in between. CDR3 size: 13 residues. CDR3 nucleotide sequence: TGCGCCAGCAGCTTGTCGGCTTCCTACGAGCAGTACTTC. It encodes CASSLSASYEQYF.

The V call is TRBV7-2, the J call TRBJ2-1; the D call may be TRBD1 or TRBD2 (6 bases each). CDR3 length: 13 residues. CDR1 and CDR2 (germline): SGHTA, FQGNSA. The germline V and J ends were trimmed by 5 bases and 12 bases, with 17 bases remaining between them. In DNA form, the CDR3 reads TGTGCCAGCAGCCGGGACGGGGGCCTCGCGCAGTTCTTC. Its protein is CASSRDGGLAQFF.

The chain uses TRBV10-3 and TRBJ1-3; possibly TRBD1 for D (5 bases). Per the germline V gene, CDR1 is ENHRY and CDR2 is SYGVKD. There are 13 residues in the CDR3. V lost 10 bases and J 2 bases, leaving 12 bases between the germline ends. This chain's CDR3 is CASGDGAGNTIYF. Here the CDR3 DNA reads TGTGCCAGCGGGGACGGAGCTGGAAACACCATATATTTT.

DNA for the CDR3: TGTGCCAGCAGCCAAGACCGTATAGGCTACACCTTC. This encodes CASSQDRIGYTF. The V gene is TRBV14, the J gene TRBJ1-2, with D uncertain. The CDR3 is 12 residues long. CDR1 is SGHDN and CDR2 is FVKESK in the germline V gene. V was clipped by 0 bases and J by 8 bases, with 7 bases between them.

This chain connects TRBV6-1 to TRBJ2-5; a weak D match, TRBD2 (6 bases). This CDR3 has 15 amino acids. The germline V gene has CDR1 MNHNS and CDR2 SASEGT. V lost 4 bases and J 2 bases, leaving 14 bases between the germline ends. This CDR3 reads CASSVSGTAQETQYF. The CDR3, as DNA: TGTGCCAGCAGTGTTAGCGGTACAGCGCAAGAGACCCAGTACTTC.

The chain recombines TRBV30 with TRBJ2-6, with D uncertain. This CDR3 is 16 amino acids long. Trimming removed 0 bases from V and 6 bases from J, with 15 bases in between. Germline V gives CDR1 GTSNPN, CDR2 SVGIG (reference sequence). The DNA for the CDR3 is TGTGCCTGGAGTGTACCCCCGCCCCTGAAGGCCAACGTCCTGACTTTC. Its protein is CAWSVPPPLKANVLTF.

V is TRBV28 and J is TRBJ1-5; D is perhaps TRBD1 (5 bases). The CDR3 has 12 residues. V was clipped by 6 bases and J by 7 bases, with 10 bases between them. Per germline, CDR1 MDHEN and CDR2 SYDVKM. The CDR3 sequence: CASRDQGQPQHF. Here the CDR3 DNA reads TGTGCCAGCAGAGATCAGGGACAGCCCCAGCATTTT.

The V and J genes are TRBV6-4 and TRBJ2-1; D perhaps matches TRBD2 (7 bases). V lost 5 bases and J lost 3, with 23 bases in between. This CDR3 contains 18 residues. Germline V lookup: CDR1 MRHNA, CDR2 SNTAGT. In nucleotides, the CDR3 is TGTGCCAGCAGTTCCTCGGGGGGCCCAAAGGGCGGCTACAATGAGCAGTTCTTC. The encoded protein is CASSSSGGPKGGYNEQFF.

The CDR3 DNA follows: TGTGCCAGCAGCTACGACAGTATTCAAGAGACCCAGTACTTC. Translating gives CASSYDSIQETQYF. The rearrangement links TRBV5-8 to TRBJ2-5; weak D call: TRBD1 (5 bases). The CDR3 is made up of 14 amino acids. CDR1 and CDR2 from the germline V gene are SGHTS and YDEGEE. With 3 bases removed from V and 2 bases from J, the gap between germline ends came to 11 bases.

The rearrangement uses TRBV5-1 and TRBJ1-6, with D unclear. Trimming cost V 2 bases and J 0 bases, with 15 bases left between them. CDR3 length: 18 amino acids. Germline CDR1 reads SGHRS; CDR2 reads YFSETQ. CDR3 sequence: CASSFGGKAGSYNSPLHF. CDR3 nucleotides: TGCGCCAGCAGCTTCGGAGGGAAGGCGGGCTCCTATAATTCACCCCTCCACTTT.

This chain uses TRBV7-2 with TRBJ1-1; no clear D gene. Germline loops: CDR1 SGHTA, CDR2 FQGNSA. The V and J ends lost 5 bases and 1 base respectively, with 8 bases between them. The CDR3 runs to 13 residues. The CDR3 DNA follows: TGTGCCAGCAGCGTCCAGGAGAACACTGAAGCTTTCTTT. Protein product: CASSVQENTEAFF.

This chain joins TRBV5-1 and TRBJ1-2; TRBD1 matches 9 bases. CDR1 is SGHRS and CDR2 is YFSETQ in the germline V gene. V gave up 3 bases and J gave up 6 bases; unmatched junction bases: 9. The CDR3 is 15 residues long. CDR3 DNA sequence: TGCGCCAGCAGCTCGACAGGGGGAAGTATGGATGGCTACACCTTC. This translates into CASSSTGGSMDGYTF.

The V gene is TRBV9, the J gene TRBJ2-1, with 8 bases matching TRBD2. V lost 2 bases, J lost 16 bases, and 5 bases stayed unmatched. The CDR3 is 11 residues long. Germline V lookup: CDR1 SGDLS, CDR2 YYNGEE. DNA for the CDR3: TGTGCCAGCAGCGTCGGGACTAGTATCTTCTTC. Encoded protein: CASSVGTSIFF.

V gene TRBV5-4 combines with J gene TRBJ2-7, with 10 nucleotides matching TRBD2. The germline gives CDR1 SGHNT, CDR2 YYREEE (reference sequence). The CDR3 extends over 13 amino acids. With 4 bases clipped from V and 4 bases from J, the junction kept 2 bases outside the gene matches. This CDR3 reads CASSISGRYEQYF. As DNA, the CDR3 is TGTGCCAGCAGCATTAGCGGGAGGTACGAGCAGTACTTC.

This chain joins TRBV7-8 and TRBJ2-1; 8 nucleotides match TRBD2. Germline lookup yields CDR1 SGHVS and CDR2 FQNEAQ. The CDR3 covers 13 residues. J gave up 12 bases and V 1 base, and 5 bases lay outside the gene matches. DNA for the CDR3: TGTGCCAGCAGCTTAGAAGCGGGAGACGGGCAGTTCTTC. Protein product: CASSLEAGDGQFF.

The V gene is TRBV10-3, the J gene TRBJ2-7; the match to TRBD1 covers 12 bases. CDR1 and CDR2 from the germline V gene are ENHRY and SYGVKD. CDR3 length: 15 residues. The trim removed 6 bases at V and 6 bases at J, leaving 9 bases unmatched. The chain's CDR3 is CAIRDSGTGGGEQYF. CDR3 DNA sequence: TGTGCCATCAGGGATTCCGGGACAGGGGGCGGCGAGCAGTACTTC.

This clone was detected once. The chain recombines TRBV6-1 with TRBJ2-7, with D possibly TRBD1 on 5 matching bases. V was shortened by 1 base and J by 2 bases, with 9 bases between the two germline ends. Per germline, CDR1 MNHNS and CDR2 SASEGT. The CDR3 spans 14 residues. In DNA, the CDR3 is TGTGCCAGCAGTGAAGTAGGACATGCCTACGAGCAGTACTTC. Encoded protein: CASSEVGHAYEQYF.

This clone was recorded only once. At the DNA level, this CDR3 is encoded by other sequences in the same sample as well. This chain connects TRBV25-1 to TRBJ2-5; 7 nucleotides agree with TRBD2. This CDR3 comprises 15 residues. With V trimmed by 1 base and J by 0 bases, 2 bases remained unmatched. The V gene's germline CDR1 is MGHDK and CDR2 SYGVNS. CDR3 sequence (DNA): TGTGCCAGCAGTGAATTGCGGGAGTACCAAGAGACCCAGTACTTC. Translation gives CASSELREYQETQYF.

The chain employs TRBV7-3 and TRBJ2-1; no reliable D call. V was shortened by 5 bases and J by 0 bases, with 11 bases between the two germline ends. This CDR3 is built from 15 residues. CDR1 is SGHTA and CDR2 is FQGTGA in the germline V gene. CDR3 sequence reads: CASSADVSSYNEQFF. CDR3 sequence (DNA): TGTGCCAGCAGCGCGGACGTGAGCTCCTACAATGAGCAGTTCTTC.

In nucleotides, the CDR3 is TGTGCCAGCTCATTCCAGGGGTTGAGCACCGGGGAGCTGTTTTTT. Translation gives CASSFQGLSTGELFF. The V call is TRBV18, the J call TRBJ2-2; TRBD1 might be the D (6 bases). V was pared by 5 bases and J by 4 bases, with 14 bases between. Germline V CDR1 and CDR2: KGHSH, LQKENI. The CDR3 extends over 15 amino acids.

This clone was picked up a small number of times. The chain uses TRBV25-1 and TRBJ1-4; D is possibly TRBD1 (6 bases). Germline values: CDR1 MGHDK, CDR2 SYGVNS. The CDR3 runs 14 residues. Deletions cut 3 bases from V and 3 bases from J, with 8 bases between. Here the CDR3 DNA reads TGTGCCAGCAGTGAGGCAGGGGCTAATGAAAAACTGTTTTTT. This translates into CASSEAGANEKLFF.

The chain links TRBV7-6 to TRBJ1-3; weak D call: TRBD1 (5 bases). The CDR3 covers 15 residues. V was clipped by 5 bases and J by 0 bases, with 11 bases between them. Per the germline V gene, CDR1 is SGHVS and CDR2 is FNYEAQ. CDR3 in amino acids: CASSDGADSGNTIYF. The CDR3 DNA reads TGTGCCAGCAGCGACGGGGCGGACTCTGGAAACACCATATATTTT.

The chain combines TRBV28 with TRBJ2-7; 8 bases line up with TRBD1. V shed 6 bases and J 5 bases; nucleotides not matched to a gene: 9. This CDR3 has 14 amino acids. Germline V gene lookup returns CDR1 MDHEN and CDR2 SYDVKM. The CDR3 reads CASSPTTGVNEQYF. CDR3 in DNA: TGTGCCAGCAGCCCTACGACAGGGGTGAACGAGCAGTACTTC.

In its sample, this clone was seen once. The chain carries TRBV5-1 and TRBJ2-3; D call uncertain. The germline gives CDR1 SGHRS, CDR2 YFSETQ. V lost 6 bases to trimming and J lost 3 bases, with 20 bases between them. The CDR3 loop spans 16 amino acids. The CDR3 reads CASKEWSGLLTDTQYF. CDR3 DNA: TGCGCCAGCAAGGAATGGTCTGGCCTTTTAACAGATACGCAGTATTTT.